This T cell receptor (beta chain) is from a study of T cells in Graves' hyperthyroidism and ophthalmopathy. For the diagnoses, clinical symptoms, serum thyroxine and TRAb, thyroid ultrasound and orbital computed tomography were used. About 10 ml of fresh peripheral blood supplied the PBMCs. This clonotype has a count of ten or more. Germline V CDR1 and CDR2: SEHNR, FQNEAQ (reference sequence). This CDR3 comprises 12 residues. Trimming shortened V by 5 bases and J by 9 bases, and 11 bases separated the two germline ends. Template material for amplifying TCR beta CDR3 regions consisted of RNA transcripts. HTBI primers were used for first-round RT-PCR of the TCR CDR3. One entry per CDR3 protein results from TCRdb running MiXCR on the multiplex PCR reads. The data contain approximately 720,000 distinct CDR3 sequences, around a sixth of them seen just once; the ten biggest clones take up 16%.

The chain uses TRBV7-9 and TRBJ2-1; no clear D gene. Sequenced sample: blood. This TCR came from a woman between 50 and 59 years old with Graves' hyperthyroidism that later progressed to Graves' ophthalmopathy. CDR3 in DNA: TGTGCCAGCAGCAGCGACGCCAGTGAGCAGTTCTTC. This codes for CASSSDASEQFF.